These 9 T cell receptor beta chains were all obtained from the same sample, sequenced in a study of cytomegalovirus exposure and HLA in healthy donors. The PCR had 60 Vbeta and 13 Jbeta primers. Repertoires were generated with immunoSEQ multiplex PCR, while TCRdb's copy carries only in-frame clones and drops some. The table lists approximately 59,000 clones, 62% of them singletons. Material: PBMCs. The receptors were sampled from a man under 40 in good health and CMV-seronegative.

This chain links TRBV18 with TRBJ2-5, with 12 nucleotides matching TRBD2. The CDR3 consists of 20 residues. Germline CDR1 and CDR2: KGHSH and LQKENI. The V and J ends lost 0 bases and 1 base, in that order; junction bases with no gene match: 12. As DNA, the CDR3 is TGTGCCAGCTCACCACCGTGGCTAGCGGGGGGGCCTCCGAGCCAAGAGACCCAGTACTTC. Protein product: CASSPPWLAGGPPSQETQYF.

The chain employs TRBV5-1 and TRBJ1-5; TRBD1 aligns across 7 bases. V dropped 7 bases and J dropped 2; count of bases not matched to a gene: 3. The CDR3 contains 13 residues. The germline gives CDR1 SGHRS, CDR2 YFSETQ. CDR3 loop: CASGQVGNQPQHF. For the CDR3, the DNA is TGCGCCAGCGGACAGGTCGGCAATCAGCCCCAGCATTTT.

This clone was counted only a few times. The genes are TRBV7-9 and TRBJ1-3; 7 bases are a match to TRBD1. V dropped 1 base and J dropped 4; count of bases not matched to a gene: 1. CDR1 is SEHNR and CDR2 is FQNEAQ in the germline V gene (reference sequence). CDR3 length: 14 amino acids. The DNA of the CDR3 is TGTGCCAGCAGCTTAGGACAGGGAGGAAACACCATATATTTT. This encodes CASSLGQGGNTIYF.

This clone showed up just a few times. CDR3 protein: CASSEKGQGFYYGYTF. The CDR3 DNA reads as TGTGCCAGCAGTGAGAAGGGACAGGGATTTTACTATGGCTACACCTTC. J is TRBJ1-2 and V is TRBV2, with 9 bases lining up with TRBD1. With 3 bases clipped from V and 3 bases from J, the junction kept 8 bases outside the gene matches. The CDR3 consists of 16 residues. Germline CDR1 SNHLY, CDR2 FYNNEI.

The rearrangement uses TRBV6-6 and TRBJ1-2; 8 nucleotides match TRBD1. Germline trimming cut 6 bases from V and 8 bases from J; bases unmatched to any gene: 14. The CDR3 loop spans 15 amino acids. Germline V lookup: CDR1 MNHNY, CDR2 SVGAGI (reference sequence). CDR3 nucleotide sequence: TGTGCCAGCAGAGGGACGGGACAGGTCTTTTTAGGCTACACCTTC. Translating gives CASRGTGQVFLGYTF.

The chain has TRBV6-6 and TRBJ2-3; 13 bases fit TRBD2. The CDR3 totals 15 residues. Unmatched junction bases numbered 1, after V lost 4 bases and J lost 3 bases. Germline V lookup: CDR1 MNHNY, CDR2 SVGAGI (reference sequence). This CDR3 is CASSLLAGGTDTQYF. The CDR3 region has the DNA TGTGCCAGCAGTTTACTAGCGGGGGGGACAGATACGCAGTATTTT.

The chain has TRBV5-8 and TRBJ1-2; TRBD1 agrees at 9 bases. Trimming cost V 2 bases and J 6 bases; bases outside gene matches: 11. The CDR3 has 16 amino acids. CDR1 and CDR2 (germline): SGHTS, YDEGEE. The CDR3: CASSLYTGQGRDGYTF. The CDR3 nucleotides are TGTGCCAGCAGCTTATACACGGGACAGGGACGCGATGGCTACACCTTC. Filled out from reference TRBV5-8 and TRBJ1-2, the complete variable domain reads EAGVTQSPTHLIKTRGQQATLRCSPISGHTSVYWYQQALGLGLQFLLWYDEGEERNRGNFPPRFSGRQFPNYSSELNVNALELEDSALYLCASSLYTGQGRDGYTFGSGTRLTVV.

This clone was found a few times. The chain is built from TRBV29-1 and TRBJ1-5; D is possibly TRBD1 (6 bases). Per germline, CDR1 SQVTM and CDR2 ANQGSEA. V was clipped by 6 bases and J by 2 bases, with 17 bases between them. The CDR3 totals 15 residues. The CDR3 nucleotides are TGCAGCGTAGCCCCCGCAGGGGCTGGCAATCAGCCCCAGCATTTT. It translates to CSVAPAGAGNQPQHF.

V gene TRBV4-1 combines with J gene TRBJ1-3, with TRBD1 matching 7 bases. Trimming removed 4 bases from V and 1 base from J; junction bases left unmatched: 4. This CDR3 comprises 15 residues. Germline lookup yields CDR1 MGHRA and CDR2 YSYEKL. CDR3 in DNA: TGCGCCAGCAGCCTCCGACAGGGATCTGGAAACACCATATATTTT. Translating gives CASSLRQGSGNTIYF.